Below are 6 T cell receptor beta chains sequenced from a single sample in a study of blood T cell repertoires in COVID-19. Data came from immunoSEQ multiplex PCR; TCRdb stores just in-frame clones and leaves some out. The sample consists of some 190,000 clones, 88% of them appearing once. The sample comprised peripheral blood. The receptors originated from a man aged 18 to 29 with active or convalescent COVID-19.

The chain links TRBV27 to TRBJ2-5, with D possibly being TRBD1 (6 bases). The germline V gene has CDR1 MNHEY and CDR2 SMNVEV (reference sequence). The CDR3 sequence is 15 residues long. V gave up 5 bases and J gave up 3 bases, with 16 bases separating them. The CDR3 sequence: CASSVRSGQKETQYF. The DNA for the CDR3 is TGTGCCAGCAGTGTTCGAAGCGGACAGAAAGAGACCCAGTACTTC.

This chain links TRBV3-1 (or the pseudogene TRBV3-2) with TRBJ2-1; 7 bases match TRBD1. The CDR3 has 15 amino acids. Trimming took 3 bases from V and 4 from J; bases not matched to a gene: 6. The V gene's germline CDR1 is LGHDT and CDR2 YNNKEL (reference sequence). The CDR3 DNA is TGTGCCAGCAGCCAGAGGGGACAGAAGTACAATGAGCAGTTCTTC. Translation gives CASSQRGQKYNEQFF.

This chain uses TRBV5-5 with TRBJ2-7; a possible D gene is TRBD2 (7 bases). Germline V gene sequence: CDR1 SGHKS, CDR2 YYEKEE (reference sequence). V lost 4 bases, J lost 2 bases, and 19 bases lay in between. The CDR3 length is 16 residues. The CDR3 here is CASSRRGGGGPYEQYF. The CDR3 coding sequence is TGTGCCAGCAGCCGGCGGGGTGGGGGGGGCCCCTACGAGCAGTACTTC.

This rearrangement joins TRBV28 to TRBJ2-2, with TRBD2 as a possible D gene (5 bases). CDR1 is MDHEN, CDR2 SYDVKM, per germline. The CDR3 is 18 residues long. V lost 3 bases and J 8 bases, leaving 25 bases between the germline ends. As DNA, the CDR3 is TGTGCCAGCAGTTTGACCGGATGGTTGGGGAGCCGGGTAGGGGAGCTGTTTTTT. Its translation: CASSLTGWLGSRVGELFF.

The chain links TRBV11-1 to TRBJ2-3, with TRBD2 matching over 10 bases. CDR1 is SGHAT and CDR2 is FQDESV in the germline V gene (reference sequence). The CDR3 is 16 residues long. V gave up 1 base and J gave up 6 bases; unmatched junction bases: 7. The chain's CDR3 is CASSLVSLAGEDTQYF. In nucleotides, the CDR3 is TGTGCCAGCAGCTTAGTATCGCTAGCGGGAGAGGATACGCAGTATTTT.

The J gene is TRBJ1-3, the V gene TRBV4-1; D is perhaps TRBD1 (5 bases). This CDR3 contains 17 residues. Trimming left V 3 bases short and J 1 base short, with 16 bases between. Germline loops: CDR1 MGHRA, CDR2 YSYEKL. CDR3 nucleotide sequence: TGCGCCAGCAGCCACGGTCAGGGAGGATGGTCTGGAAACACCATATATTTT. Amino acids: CASSHGQGGWSGNTIYF.